The entry below describes one T cell receptor (beta chain). This record comes from a study of blood T cell repertoires in COVID-19. On the study more broadly: T cells, B-cell-depleted T cells, or PBMCs supplied cDNA or gDNA.

Germline values: CDR1 PRHDT, CDR2 FYEKMQ (reference sequence). CDR3 length equals 14 residues. V lost 3 bases and J 0 bases, leaving 6 bases between the germline ends. Only in-frame clones appear in the TCRdb table, and some are missing; sequencing was by immunoSEQ multiplex PCR. Of about 150,000 clones listed, over 75% are singletons. This receptor was taken from a man aged 55 to 70 with COVID-19, enrolled during active disease. V is TRBV13 and J is TRBJ1-5; no clear D gene. Specimen: peripheral blood. This CDR3 reads CASSFSNSNQPQHF. The CDR3 coding sequence is TGTGCCAGCAGCTTTAGTAATAGCAATCAGCCCCAGCATTTT.